The rows below give T cell receptor beta chains drawn from one sample of a study of blood T cells in healthy people across ages. TCRdb itself ran the 5' RACE reads through MiXCR, one entry per CDR3 protein. The sample includes around 500,000 distinct CDR3 sequences, about 26% of them seen just once. These data also formed part of another study, on T cells of mothers and their children.

The sequencing sample was made of blood. The receptor set was obtained from a boy aged 2-15 years in good health. Both conserved end residues are part of each CDR3. D genes are given only for firm matches. Size is stated for part of the rows, as once, few or many counts, or as a class when the clone is expanded.

clone size	D gene	V gene	J gene	CDR3 protein	CDR3 DNA
.	.	TRBV18	TRBJ2-3	CASSPQTGTDTQYF	TGTGCCAGCTCACCTCAAACGGGGACAGATACGCAGTATTTT
.	TRBD2	TRBV10-3	TRBJ2-7	CASRLAGPFAYEQYF	TGTGCCTCGAGACTAGCCGGACCCTTTGCCTACGAGCAGTACTTC
.	.	TRBV11-2	TRBJ1-6	CASSSKGYNSPLHF	TGTGCCAGCAGCTCAAAAGGCTATAATTCACCCCTCCACTTT
few	.	TRBV27	TRBJ2-1	CASSAHLLGEQFF	TGTGCCAGCAGTGCCCATCTCCTAGGCGAGCAGTTCTTC
.	.	TRBV9	TRBJ1-2	CASSVEGGPNYGYTF	TGTGCCAGCAGCGTAGAGGGGGGACCTAACTATGGCTACACCTTC
.	.	TRBV29-1	TRBJ2-2	CSVDGLLNTGELFF	TGCAGCGTTGATGGACTCCTGAACACCGGGGAGCTGTTTTTT
.	TRBD2	TRBV12-3/TRBV12-4	TRBJ2-1	CASRPEGGGSRYEQFF	TGTGCCAGCAGGCCTGAGGGCGGGGGGTCTCGGTATGAGCAGTTCTTC
few	.	TRBV12-3/TRBV12-4	TRBJ2-2	CASSKGLTGELFF	TGTGCCAGCAGTAAGGGACTTACCGGGGAGCTGTTTTTT
many	TRBD2	TRBV7-2	TRBJ2-2	CASSPQGLAGVRTGELFF	TGTGCCAGCAGCCCACAGGGCCTAGCGGGAGTTCGGACCGGGGAGCTGTTTTTT
.	TRBD2	TRBV5-1	TRBJ2-5	CASSLDAGDWETQYF	TGCGCCAGCAGCTTGGATGCGGGAGATTGGGAGACCCAGTACTTC
.	.	TRBV3-1	TRBJ1-5	CASSQSGNQPQHF	TGTGCCAGCAGCCAATCGGGCAATCAGCCCCAGCATTTT
.	TRBD1	TRBV20-1	TRBJ1-2	CSARKEGQGAGGYTF	TGCAGTGCTAGAAAGGAGGGACAGGGGGCGGGTGGCTACACCTTC
.	.	TRBV12-3/TRBV12-4	TRBJ1-2	CASSSSQGKYGYTF	TGTGCCAGCAGTTCCTCACAGGGAAAATATGGCTACACCTTC
.	.	TRBV2	TRBJ1-1	CASRGTFEAFF	TGTGCCAGCCGGGGAACGTTCGAAGCTTTCTTT
few	TRBD1	TRBV7-8	TRBJ2-5	CASSLALAEGARGTQYF	TGTGCCAGCAGCTTAGCTCTGGCAGAGGGGGCAAGGGGGACCCAGTACTTC
few	TRBD2	TRBV11-2	TRBJ2-1	CASSLAGGPQNEQFF	TGTGCCAGCAGCTTAGCGGGAGGGCCCCAAAATGAGCAGTTCTTC
.	.	TRBV4-2	TRBJ2-3	CASSPGRTDTQYF	TGTGCCAGCAGCCCCGGTCGCACAGATACGCAGTATTTT
.	.	TRBV4-2	TRBJ2-5	CASSQDYRGVSLETQYF	TGTGCCAGCAGCCAAGATTACCGGGGAGTGAGCCTAGAGACCCAGTACTTC
.	.	TRBV5-1	TRBJ2-5	CASRPTGTVGETQYF	TGCGCCAGCAGACCGACAGGGACTGTAGGGGAGACCCAGTACTTC
.	TRBD2	TRBV7-2	TRBJ2-1	CASSYKGTSGNNEQFF	TGTGCCAGCAGCTATAAGGGGACTAGCGGTAACAATGAGCAGTTCTTC
many	.	TRBV7-6	TRBJ1-2	CASSPGQSNYGYTF	TGTGCCAGCAGCCCCGGGCAGTCCAACTATGGCTACACCTTC
.	.	TRBV4-1	TRBJ2-3	CASSQEFSRRYF	TGCGCCAGCAGCCAAGAGTTCTCCCGGCGGTATTTT
few	.	TRBV21-1	TRBJ1-4	CASSKKRGRGARGEKLFF	TGTGCCAGCAGCAAAAAGAGGGGGAGAGGGGCGCGAGGCGAAAAACTGTTTTTT
few	.	TRBV5-5	TRBJ2-3	CASKRTDTQYF	TGTGCCAGCAAACGGACAGATACGCAGTATTTT
few	.	TRBV4-3	TRBJ2-1	CASSPESQRTYNEQFF	TGCGCCAGCAGCCCTGAAAGCCAGCGGACCTACAATGAGCAGTTCTTC
few	TRBD2	TRBV10-3	TRBJ2-7	CAISEREGSSYEQYF	TGTGCCATCAGTGAGCGGGAGGGGTCGTCCTACGAGCAGTACTTC
.	.	TRBV5-8	TRBJ1-5	CASSRWDHTGQPQHF	TGTGCCAGCAGCCGCTGGGACCACACGGGGCAGCCCCAGCATTTT
many	TRBD2	TRBV11-2	TRBJ2-5	CASSLGDRTSGQETQYF	TGTGCCAGCAGCTTAGGTGATAGGACTAGCGGCCAAGAGACCCAGTACTTC